Presented here are 6 T cell receptor beta chains from one specimen sequenced in a study of T cell changes during pregnancy in multiple sclerosis. This table comes from immunoSEQ multiplex PCR, and its TCRdb copy is limited to in-frame clones, with some not included. This table holds roughly 90,000 clones, approximately 94% found once. This specimen consisted of peripheral blood, obtained in the third trimester of pregnancy. These receptors were obtained from a female donor with multiple sclerosis, enrolled in a pregnancy study.

The V call is TRBV2, the J call TRBJ2-1; D might be TRBD2 (5 bases). In germline, CDR1 is SNHLY, CDR2 FYNNEI. The V end was cut by 0 bases, the J end by 14 bases, with 14 bases between. This CDR3 spans 13 amino acids. The CDR3 loop reads CASSEASALPEFF. The DNA for the CDR3 is TGTGCCAGCAGTGAAGCTAGCGCGTTACCAGAGTTCTTC.

The chain uses TRBV6-1 and TRBJ1-1; the D gene is possibly TRBD1 (6 bases). This CDR3 spans 14 amino acids. Germline assignment: CDR1 MNHNS and CDR2 SASEGT. The V and J ends lost 3 bases and 3 bases respectively, with 11 bases between them. The CDR3 region has the DNA TGTGCCAGCAGTGAGGGCAGGGGATACACTGAAGCTTTCTTT. Protein: CASSEGRGYTEAFF.

The gene calls are TRBV7-9 and TRBJ1-5, with D uncertain. From germline, CDR1 is SEHNR and CDR2 FQNEAQ (reference sequence). This CDR3 is 16 amino acids long. Trimming removed 1 base from V and 1 base from J, with 11 bases in between. CDR3 amino acids: CASSLEGVGSNQPQHF. CDR3 bases: TGTGCCAGCAGCTTAGAGGGAGTTGGGAGCAATCAGCCCCAGCATTTT.

V and J are TRBV7-9 and TRBJ2-7; maybe TRBD1 (7 bases). The ends were cut back, 5 bases at V and 2 bases at J, with 16 bases in the middle. Looked up from germline, CDR1 is SEHNR and CDR2 is FQNEAQ (reference sequence). The CDR3 totals 15 residues. CDR3 sequence (DNA): TGTGCCAGCAGCCGAGGGCAGGGGGGACCCTACGAGCAGTACTTC. It specifies CASSRGQGGPYEQYF.

The gene calls are TRBV27 and TRBJ2-1, with 9 bases matching TRBD1. Germline V CDR1 and CDR2: MNHEY, SMNVEV (reference sequence). This CDR3 is built from 17 residues. Trimming removed 5 bases from V and 3 bases from J; junction bases left unmatched: 11. Here the CDR3 DNA reads TGTGCCAGCAGTCCGCCTGTGGGACAGGGCTACTACAATGAGCAGTTCTTC. It translates to CASSPPVGQGYYNEQFF.

This chain uses TRBV5-8 with TRBJ2-7; D gene unclear. Germline V gene data show CDR1 as SGHTS and CDR2 as YDEGEE. This CDR3 is 14 amino acids long. V lost 4 bases and J 6 bases, leaving 17 bases between the germline ends. The CDR3, as DNA: TGTGCCAGCAGCAGATGGGCCCTAATTGGCGAGCAGTACTTC. Its protein product is CASSRWALIGEQYF. The full variable domain, with the rest looked up from reference TRBV5-8 and TRBJ2-7, is EAGVTQSPTHLIKTRGQQATLRCSPISGHTSVYWYQQALGLGLQFLLWYDEGEERNRGNFPPRFSGRQFPNYSSELNVNALELEDSALYLCASSRWALIGEQYFGPGTRLTVT.